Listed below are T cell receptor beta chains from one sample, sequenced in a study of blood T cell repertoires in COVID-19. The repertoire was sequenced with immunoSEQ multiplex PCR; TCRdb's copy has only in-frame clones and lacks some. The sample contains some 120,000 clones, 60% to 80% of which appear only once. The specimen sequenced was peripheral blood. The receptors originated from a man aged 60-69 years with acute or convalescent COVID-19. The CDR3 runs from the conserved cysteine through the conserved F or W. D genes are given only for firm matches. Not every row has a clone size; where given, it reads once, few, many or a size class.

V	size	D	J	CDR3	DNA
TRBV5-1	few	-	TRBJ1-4	CASSRDSTNEKLFF	TGCGCCAGCAGCCGAGACTCAACTAATGAAAAACTGTTTTTT
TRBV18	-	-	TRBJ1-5	CASSPPSGSNQPQHF	TGTGCCAGCTCACCACCATCGGGGTCCAATCAGCCCCAGCATTTT
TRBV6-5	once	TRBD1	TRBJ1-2	CASLDPTGLYRGYTF	TGTGCCAGCCTGGATCCGACAGGGCTGTATCGAGGCTACACCTTC
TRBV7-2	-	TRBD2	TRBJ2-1	CASSLALAGGQNEQFF	TGTGCCAGCAGCTTAGCACTAGCGGGGGGTCAGAATGAGCAGTTCTTC
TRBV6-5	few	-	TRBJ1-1	CASSYEGGAGTEAFF	TGTGCCAGCAGTTATGAAGGGGGGGCGGGCACTGAAGCTTTCTTT
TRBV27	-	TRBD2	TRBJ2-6	CASSPRTSGPISGANVLTF	TGTGCCAGCAGTCCCAGGACTAGCGGCCCAATCTCTGGGGCCAACGTCCTGACTTTC
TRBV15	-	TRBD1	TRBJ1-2	CATSRTGGGGYTF	TGTGCCACCAGCAGGACAGGGGGCGGTGGCTACACCTTC
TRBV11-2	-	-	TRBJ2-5	CASSLAVRGMETQYF	TGTGCCAGCAGCTTAGCAGTCAGGGGAATGGAGACCCAGTACTTC
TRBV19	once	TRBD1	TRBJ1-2	CASSPLGTGRYGYTF	TGTGCCAGTAGCCCACTCGGGACAGGGCGGTATGGCTACACCTTC
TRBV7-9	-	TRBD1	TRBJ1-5	CASSFVGTGLHQPQHF	TGTGCCAGCAGCTTCGTCGGGACAGGCCTTCATCAGCCCCAGCATTTT
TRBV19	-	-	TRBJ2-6	CASSVSMSSGANVLTF	TGTGCCAGTAGTGTCTCTATGAGCTCTGGGGCCAACGTCCTGACTTTC
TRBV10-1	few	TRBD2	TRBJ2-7	CASSDIGGRAYEQYF	TGCGCCAGCAGTGATATTGGCGGGAGGGCCTACGAGCAGTACTTC
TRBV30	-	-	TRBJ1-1	CAWRTPRALGGNTEAFF	TGTGCCTGGAGAACCCCACGTGCACTCGGTGGGAACACTGAAGCTTTCTTT
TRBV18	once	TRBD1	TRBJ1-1	CASSVDRMGLAFF	TGTGCCAGCTCCGTGGACAGGATGGGTTTGGCTTTCTTT
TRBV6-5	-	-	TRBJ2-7	CASRGVSYEQYF	TGTGCCAGCAGAGGGGTTTCCTACGAGCAGTACTTC
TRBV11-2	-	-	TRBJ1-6	CASSSPGGLNSPLHF	TGTGCCAGCAGCTCCCCCGGGGGGCTTAATTCACCCCTCCACTTT